This is a list of T cell receptor beta chains from one sample in a study of Graves' ophthalmopathy and Graves' hyperthyroidism. A single record per CDR3 protein comes from TCRdb applying MiXCR to the multiplex PCR reads. Here the sample spans about 390,000 distinct CDR3 sequences, less than 20% being singletons. The sample comprised peripheral blood. The receptors derive from a woman under 30 with stable Graves' hyperthyroidism. CDR3s include the opening cysteine and the closing phenylalanine or tryptophan. A D gene is named only where the DNA matches it firmly. Size is omitted from some rows. Given values are once, few, many or a class for expanded clones.

>TRBD1|TRBV6-1|NA|TRBJ2-7
TGTGCCAGCAGTCGGACAGGGGGAATCTACGAGCAGTACTTC
CASSRTGGIYEQYF
>TRBD1|TRBV12-3/TRBV12-4|many|TRBJ1-6
TGTGCCAGCCGAAGGGACAGCCCCAATTCACCCCTCCACTTT
CASRRDSPNSPLHF
>NA|TRBV6-1|many|TRBJ1-1
TGTGCCAGCAGATTTGACAGGACAAACACTGAAGCTTTCTTT
CASRFDRTNTEAFF
>NA|TRBV19|NA|TRBJ1-2
TGTGCCAGTAGTATAGCGAAGGGGCTTGGCTACACCTTC
CASSIAKGLGYTF
>NA|TRBV12-3/TRBV12-4|few|TRBJ1-6
TGTGCCAGCAGTTCCGGGGGTCGGTCACCCCTCCACTTT
CASSSGGRSPLHF
>NA|TRBV2|many|TRBJ1-1
TGTGCCAGCAGTGAAGGGGGGAAAACTGAAGCTTTCTTT
CASSEGGKTEAFF
>TRBD1|TRBV5-1|NA|TRBJ1-2
TGCGCCAGCAGCCCCGGGGACAGGGCAGGGCGTGGCTACACCTTC
CASSPGDRAGRGYTF
>TRBD1|TRBV6-1|NA|TRBJ1-6
TGTGCCAGCAGGGAGGACAGGGGTCGTTCACCCCTCCACTTT
CASREDRGRSPLHF
>NA|TRBV20-1|many|TRBJ2-7
TGCAGTGTCGGGGCAGACGAGCAGTACTTC
CSVGADEQYF
>NA|TRBV14|many|TRBJ1-6
TGTGCCAGCAGCCAAGTCGTTAACGCCCCCAATTCACCCCTCCACTTT
CASSQVVNAPNSPLHF
>TRBD1|TRBV6-1|many|TRBJ1-6
TGTGCCAGCACCATGAGGACAGGGGACGGGGCACCCCTCCACTTT
CASTMRTGDGAPLHF
>TRBD1|TRBV20-1|few|TRBJ2-2
TGCAGTGCCGGGCAGGGGGAGAACACCGGGGAGCTGTTTTTT
CSAGQGENTGELFF
>NA|TRBV7-3|many|TRBJ1-6
TGTGCCAGCAGTCAGGGAGTTAATTCACCCCTCCACTTT
CASSQGVNSPLHF
>NA|TRBV6-1|few|TRBJ2-2
TGTGCCAGCATACAAACGCTGAACACCGGGGAGCTGTTTTTT
CASIQTLNTGELFF
>TRBD2|TRBV18|many|TRBJ2-5
TGTGCCAGCTCACCAACGGCTAGCGGGGGGCTGGAGACCCAGTACTTC
CASSPTASGGLETQYF
>NA|TRBV20-1|many|TRBJ2-5
TGCAGTGCTACTAAAGGCATGTTAGAGACCCAGTACTTC
CSATKGMLETQYF
>NA|TRBV12-3/TRBV12-4|many|TRBJ2-7
TGTGCCAGCAGTCGGACAGCGTACCCCTACGAGCAGTACTTC
CASSRTAYPYEQYF
>NA|TRBV27|many|TRBJ1-5
TGTGCCACCCGGGGGGGTTACATGGGGAATCAGCCCCAGCATTTT
CATRGGYMGNQPQHF
>NA|TRBV6-1|many|TRBJ1-1
TGTGCCAGCAGGCAAGGCCCTGTCACTGAAGCTTTCTTT
CASRQGPVTEAFF
>TRBD1|TRBV6-1|many|TRBJ1-2
TGTGCCAGCATGGGACAGGGCCATGGCTACACCTTC
CASMGQGHGYTF
>NA|TRBV12-5|many|TRBJ1-1
TGTGCTAGTGGTTTCAAGGGGTGGGCCAAAAGACGGAACACTGAAGCTTTCTTT
CASGFKGWAKRRNTEAFF
>NA|TRBV12-3/TRBV12-4|NA|TRBJ1-5
TGTGCCAGCAGTTTAAAGCGGGGGGGCAATCAGCCCCAGCATTTT
CASSLKRGGNQPQHF
>NA|TRBV10-3|many|TRBJ1-5
TGTGCCATCAGTGAGGCGGCGGGCTCTCAGCCCCAGCATTTT
CAISEAAGSQPQHF
>NA|TRBV5-1|NA|TRBJ2-7
TGCGCCAGCAGCTTGGAAGGGGTCCACGAGCAGTACTTC
CASSLEGVHEQYF
>TRBD2|TRBV20-1|many|TRBJ2-7
TGCAGTGCTAGCGATCTAGCGGGGACCAGCTCCTACGAGCAGTACTTC
CSASDLAGTSSYEQYF
>TRBD1|TRBV10-2|many|TRBJ1-1
TGCGCCAGCAGGGAGACAGGGCGGACTGAAGCTTTCTTT
CASRETGRTEAFF
>NA|TRBV20-1|many|TRBJ1-1
TGCAGTGCTAGCGAGGTCCCGCGGGCTTTCTTT
CSASEVPRAFF
>TRBD1|TRBV11-2|NA|TRBJ2-7
TGTGCCAGCAGCTTTTTACAGGGGAAAGTCGCCTACGAGCAGTACTTC
CASSFLQGKVAYEQYF
>TRBD1|TRBV9|many|TRBJ1-2
TGTGCCAGCAGCGTGACAGGGGTTGGTCCTAACTATGGCTACACCTTC
CASSVTGVGPNYGYTF
>NA|TRBV29-1|NA|TRBJ2-7
TGCAGCGGGGGACACTCCTACGAGCAGTACTTC
CSGGHSYEQYF
>NA|TRBV12-5|many|TRBJ1-1
TGTGCTAGTGGCCCGGGGACTCCCAGTCGGACTGAAGCTTTCTTT
CASGPGTPSRTEAFF
>TRBD1|TRBV20-1|many|TRBJ1-6
TGCAGTGCTAGAGCCTCCGGGACAGCAAATTCACCCCTCCACTTT
CSARASGTANSPLHF
>NA|TRBV12-3/TRBV12-4|NA|TRBJ2-1
TGTGCCAGCAGCCACTTAGAGTACAATGAGCAGTTCTTC
CASSHLEYNEQFF
>TRBD1|TRBV6-1|many|TRBJ1-6
TGTGCCAGCAGTGATTGGGACAGGGCGAATTCACCCCTCCACTTT
CASSDWDRANSPLHF
>NA|TRBV6-1|NA|TRBJ2-5
TGTGCCAGCTGCGCGTCGATGGGGGAGACCCAGTACTTC
CASCASMGETQYF
>TRBD2|TRBV6-1|many|TRBJ2-7
TGTGCCAGCAGTGAAGCCTTGCAGCGGGGGTCGGGGGAGCAGTACTTC
CASSEALQRGSGEQYF
>TRBD1|TRBV28|many|TRBJ1-2
TGTGCCAGCAGTTTACCCACAGGGGACTATGGCTACACCTTC
CASSLPTGDYGYTF
>TRBD1|TRBV5-5|many|TRBJ2-5
TGTGCCAGCAGCCGATCACAGGGGGCGGTGGAGACCCAGTACTTC
CASSRSQGAVETQYF
>NA|TRBV19|few|TRBJ2-2
TGTGCCAGTAGTGCACAGGCACCCAACACCGGGGAGCTGTTTTTT
CASSAQAPNTGELFF
>NA|TRBV6-2/TRBV6-3|NA|TRBJ1-1
TGTGCCAGCAGTCCCGCAGCGGGGTTTGAAGCTTTCTTT
CASSPAAGFEAFF
>NA|TRBV15|few|TRBJ2-7
TGTGCCACCAGCAGAGAGAGGGAGACAGCAAGCTACGAGCAGTACTTC
CATSRERETASYEQYF